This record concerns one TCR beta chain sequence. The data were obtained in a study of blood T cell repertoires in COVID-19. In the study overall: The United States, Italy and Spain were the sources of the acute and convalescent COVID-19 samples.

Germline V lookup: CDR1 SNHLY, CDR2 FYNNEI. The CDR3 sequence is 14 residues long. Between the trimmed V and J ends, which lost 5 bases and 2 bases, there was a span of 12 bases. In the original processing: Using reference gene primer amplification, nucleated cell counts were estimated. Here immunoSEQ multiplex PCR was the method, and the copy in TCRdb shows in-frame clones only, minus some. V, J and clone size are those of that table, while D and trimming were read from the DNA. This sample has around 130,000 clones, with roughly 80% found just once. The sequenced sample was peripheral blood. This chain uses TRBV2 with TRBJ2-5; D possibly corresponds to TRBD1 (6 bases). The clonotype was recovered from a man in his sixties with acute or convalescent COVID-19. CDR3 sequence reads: CASSYLTGQETQYF. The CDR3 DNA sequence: TGTGCCAGCAGTTACTTGACAGGTCAAGAGACCCAGTACTTC.